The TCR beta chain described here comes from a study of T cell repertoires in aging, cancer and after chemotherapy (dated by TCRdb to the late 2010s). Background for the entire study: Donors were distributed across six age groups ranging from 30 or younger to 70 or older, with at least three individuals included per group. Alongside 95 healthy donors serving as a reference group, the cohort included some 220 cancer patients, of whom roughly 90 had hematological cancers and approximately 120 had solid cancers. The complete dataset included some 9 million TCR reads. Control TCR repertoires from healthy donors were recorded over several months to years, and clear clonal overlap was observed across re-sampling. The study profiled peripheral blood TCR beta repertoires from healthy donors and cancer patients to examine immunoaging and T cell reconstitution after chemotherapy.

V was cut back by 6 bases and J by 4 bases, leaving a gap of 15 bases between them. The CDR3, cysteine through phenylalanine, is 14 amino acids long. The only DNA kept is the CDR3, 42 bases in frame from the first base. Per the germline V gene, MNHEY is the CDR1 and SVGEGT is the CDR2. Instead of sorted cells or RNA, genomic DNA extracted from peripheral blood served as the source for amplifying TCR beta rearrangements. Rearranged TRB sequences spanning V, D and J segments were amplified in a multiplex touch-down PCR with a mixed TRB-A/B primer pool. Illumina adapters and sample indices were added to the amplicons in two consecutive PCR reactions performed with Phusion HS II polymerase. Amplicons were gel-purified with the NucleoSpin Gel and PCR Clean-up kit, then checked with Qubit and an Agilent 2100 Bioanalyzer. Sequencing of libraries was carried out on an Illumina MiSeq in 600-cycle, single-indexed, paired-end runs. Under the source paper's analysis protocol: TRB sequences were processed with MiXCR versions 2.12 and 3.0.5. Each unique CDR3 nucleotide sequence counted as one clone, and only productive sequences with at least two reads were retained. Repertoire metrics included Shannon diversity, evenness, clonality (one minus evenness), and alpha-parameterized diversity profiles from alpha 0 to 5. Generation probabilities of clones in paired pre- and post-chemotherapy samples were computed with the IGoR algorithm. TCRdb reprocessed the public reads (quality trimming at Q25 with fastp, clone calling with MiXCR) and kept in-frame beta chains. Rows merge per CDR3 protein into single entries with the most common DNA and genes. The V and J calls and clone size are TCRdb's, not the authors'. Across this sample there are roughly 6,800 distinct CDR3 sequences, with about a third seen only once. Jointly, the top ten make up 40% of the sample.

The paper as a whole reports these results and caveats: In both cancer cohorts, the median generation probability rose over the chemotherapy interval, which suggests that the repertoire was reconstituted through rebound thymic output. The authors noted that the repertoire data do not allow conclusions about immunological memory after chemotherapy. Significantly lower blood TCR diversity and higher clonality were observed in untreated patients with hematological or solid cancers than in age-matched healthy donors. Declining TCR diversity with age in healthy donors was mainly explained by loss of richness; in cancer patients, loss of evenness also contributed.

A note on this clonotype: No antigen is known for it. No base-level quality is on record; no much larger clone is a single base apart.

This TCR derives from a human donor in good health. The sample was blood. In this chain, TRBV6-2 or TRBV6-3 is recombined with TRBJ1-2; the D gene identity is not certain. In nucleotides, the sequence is TGTGCCAGCAGCCCCTCCGGCGGGCCCTATGGCTACACCTTC. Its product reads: CASSPSGGPYGYTF.